The 24 T cell receptor beta chains below were found in one sample sequenced in a study of radiation and T cells in renal cell carcinoma. This sample's time point: baseline pretreatment blood. The treatment: 15 Gy SBRT to primary tumor, nephrectomy 4 weeks later. Profiled with immunoSEQ multiplex PCR; TCRdb holds only in-frame clones, not every one. The repertoire includes about 140,000 clones, approximately 87% of them detected once, and approximately 22% sits in the top ten. Here the sequenced sample was blood, taken from a patient whose treatment included radiotherapy and nephrectomy. These receptors all come from a woman aged 50 to 65 with renal cell carcinoma.

This rearrangement joins TRBV9 to TRBJ2-3; the D gene could be TRBD1 or TRBD2 (5 bases each). The CDR3 covers 15 residues. Trimming stripped 4 bases from V and 2 bases from J, with 14 bases between. From germline, CDR1 is SGDLS and CDR2 YYNGEE. CDR3 nucleotides: TGTGCCAGCAGCCCGAGGGGCTATAACACAGATACGCAGTATTTT. Amino acid sequence: CASSPRGYNTDTQYF.

The V and J genes are TRBV4-3 and TRBJ2-7; 9 bases are a match to TRBD1. With 0 bases clipped from V and 3 bases from J, the junction kept 9 bases outside the gene matches. This CDR3 contains 17 residues. Germline V lookup: CDR1 LGHNA, CDR2 YSLEER. The CDR3 DNA reads as TGCGCCAGCAGCCAAGATCTTTTCGGGACAGGGAGCTACGAGCAGTACTTC. Translating it yields CASSQDLFGTGSYEQYF.

This chain joins TRBV2 and TRBJ2-5; D might be TRBD1 or TRBD2, each matching 5 bases. Gene TRBJ2-7 matches the end of the DNA better, so the J call may be wrong. Germline V gives CDR1 SNHLY, CDR2 FYNNEI. CDR3 size: 14 residues. CDR3 sequence reads: CASSSGDGSYEQYF. CDR3 bases: TGTGCCAGCAGTTCCGGGGACGGCTCCTACGAGCAGTACTTC.

The chain employs TRBV7-2 and TRBJ1-5, with a weak D call TRBD1 (5 bases). CDR1 is SGHTA, CDR2 FQGNSA, per germline. This CDR3 is built from 14 residues. Trimming removed 3 bases from V and 2 bases from J, with 8 bases in between. This chain's CDR3 is CASSLGDGNQPQHF. CDR3 in DNA: TGTGCCAGCAGCTTGGGGGATGGCAATCAGCCCCAGCATTTT.

The chain is built from TRBV27 and TRBJ2-3; a weak D match, TRBD2 (7 bases). The CDR3 has 15 residues. Trimming shortened V by 9 bases and J by 8 bases, and 24 bases separated the two germline ends. CDR1 is MNHEY, CDR2 SMNVEV, per germline (reference sequence). The CDR3 here is CASSTSATRGGTQYF. As DNA, the CDR3 is TGTGCCAGTTCAACTAGCGCCACAAGAGGGGGTACGCAGTATTTT.

CDR3 loop: CASSRENSNQPQHF. CDR3 DNA: TGTGCCAGCAGCAGGGAAAATAGCAATCAGCCCCAGCATTTT. J is TRBJ1-5 and V is TRBV2, with D perhaps matching TRBD1 (5 bases). Germline V lookup: CDR1 SNHLY, CDR2 FYNNEI. Trimming left V 6 bases short and J 0 bases short, with 9 bases between. This CDR3 region has 14 residues.

V gene TRBV9 combines with J gene TRBJ1-3; tentative D call: TRBD1 (5 bases). The V gene's germline CDR1 is SGDLS and CDR2 YYNGEE. Trimming stripped 0 bases from V and 7 bases from J, with 14 bases between. This CDR3 is built from 15 residues. In nucleotides, the CDR3 is TGTGCCAGCAGCGTAGCTGGGGCAGTGGTGAACACCATATATTTT. Its translation: CASSVAGAVVNTIYF.

This chain links TRBV5-4 with TRBJ1-1; TRBD1 might be the D (6 bases). Trimming stripped 3 bases from V and 5 bases from J, with 11 bases between. The germline V gene has CDR1 SGHNT and CDR2 YYREEE (reference sequence). The CDR3 is made up of 13 amino acids. The CDR3 loop reads CASSSPGTTEAFF. The CDR3 bases are TGTGCCAGCAGCTCACCCGGGACAACTGAAGCTTTCTTT.

The genes are TRBV10-3 and TRBJ1-2; D is possibly TRBD1 (6 bases). V lost 4 bases and J lost 8, with 11 bases in between. Germline V gene lookup returns CDR1 ENHRY and CDR2 SYGVKD. The CDR3 is 12 residues long. CDR3 region: CAISAQGKGYTF. CDR3 nucleotides: TGTGCCATCAGTGCGCAGGGGAAGGGCTACACCTTC.

In nucleotides, the CDR3 is TGTGCCAGCAGCGTGGGCTTAGGTTCGAACACTGAAGCTTTCTTT. This gives the protein CASSVGLGSNTEAFF. The chain has TRBV9 and TRBJ1-1; D ambiguous. Trimming removed 2 bases at V and 1 base at J, with 12 bases between. This CDR3 has 15 amino acids. CDR1 and CDR2 from the germline V gene are SGDLS and YYNGEE.

J is TRBJ2-5 and V is TRBV10-3; the match to TRBD1 covers 7 bases. The J call may be mistaken, given a closer DNA end match to TRBJ2-7. This CDR3 has 12 amino acids. From germline, CDR1 is ENHRY and CDR2 SYGVKD. The CDR3 spells CAIKGQSYEQYF. CDR3 DNA sequence: TGTGCCATCAAGGGACAGTCCTACGAGCAGTACTTC.

This clone showed up just once. The chain is built from TRBV4-3 and TRBJ2-7, with TRBD1 matching 9 bases. The CDR3 length is 17 residues. The V gene end was trimmed by 4 bases and the J gene end by 1 base; junction bases not matched to a gene: 11. Germline V gene sequence: CDR1 LGHNA, CDR2 YSLEER. CDR3 sequence: CASSRRTGDRDSYEQYF. CDR3 sequence (DNA): TGCGCCAGCAGCCGGCGAACCGGGGACAGGGATTCCTACGAGCAGTACTTC.

V usage is TRBV7-2 and J usage is TRBJ2-7; D unresolved. The V end lost 1 base, the J end lost 6 bases, and 13 bases lay between the germline ends. The CDR3 loop spans 14 amino acids. Germline V CDR1 and CDR2: SGHTA, FQGNSA. In DNA form, the CDR3 reads TGTGCCAGCAGCTTAGAAGTCCAGAATAGCGAGCAGTACTTC. Protein sequence: CASSLEVQNSEQYF.

V is TRBV7-9 and J is TRBJ2-7; unclear D gene. V was cut by 3 bases and J by 5 bases, with 14 bases left in between. The CDR3 is 14 amino acids. CDR1 is SEHNR, CDR2 FQNEAQ, per germline (reference sequence). The CDR3 DNA sequence: TGTGCCAGCAGCTTGGGTCAGTTCCGGAACGAGCAGTACTTC. Translation gives CASSLGQFRNEQYF.

The gene calls are TRBV5-1 and TRBJ2-2, with D unclear. Germline V lookup: CDR1 SGHRS, CDR2 YFSETQ. The CDR3 consists of 15 residues. Trimming pared 0 bases from V and 3 bases from J, leaving 9 bases between. Here the CDR3 reads CASSLAFVDTGELFF. In DNA form, the CDR3 reads TGCGCCAGCAGCTTGGCCTTCGTGGACACCGGGGAGCTGTTTTTT.

V is TRBV28 and J is TRBJ2-7; TRBD2 matches 8 bases. From germline, CDR1 is MDHEN and CDR2 SYDVKM. The V gene end was trimmed by 1 base and the J gene end by 2 bases; junction bases not matched to a gene: 4. The CDR3 has 15 residues. The CDR3, as DNA: TGTGCCAGCAGTTTATACGGGGGGGCCGCCTACGAGCAGTACTTC. This codes for CASSLYGGAAYEQYF.

V and J are TRBV4-3 and TRBJ2-7; 11 nucleotides line up with TRBD2. This CDR3 comprises 17 residues. V dropped 2 bases and J dropped 3; count of bases not matched to a gene: 9. Germline CDR1 is LGHNA and CDR2 is YSLEER. The CDR3 DNA is TGCGCCAGCAGCCAATCCCGGTCTAGCGGGGGGTTCTACGAGCAGTACTTC. It translates to CASSQSRSSGGFYEQYF.

The rearrangement joins TRBV5-1 to TRBJ1-4; a possible D gene is TRBD1 (6 bases). Trimming removed 10 bases from V and 7 bases from J, with 20 bases in between. Germline assignment: CDR1 SGHRS and CDR2 YFSETQ. This CDR3 is built from 14 residues. For the CDR3, the DNA is TGCGCCTCTTCTGGGGGACAAAGATCTGAAAAACTGTTTTTT. This gives the protein CASSGGQRSEKLFF.

The chain has TRBV7-2 and TRBJ2-1, with 7 bases identical to TRBD1. The CDR3 is 15 residues long. Trimming took 0 bases from V and 1 from J; bases not matched to a gene: 0. The germline V gene encodes CDR1 SGHTA and CDR2 FQGNSA. CDR3 region: CASSLADRSYNEQFF. CDR3 coding DNA: TGTGCCAGCAGCTTAGCGGACAGGTCCTACAATGAGCAGTTCTTC.

The J gene is TRBJ2-2, the V gene TRBV2, with a tentative D call TRBD2 (5 bases). This CDR3 has 15 amino acids. The germline gives CDR1 SNHLY, CDR2 FYNNEI. Trimming took 8 bases from V and 0 from J, leaving 13 bases between them. The DNA for the CDR3 is TGTGCCAGCCGGAGGTCCCCCACGAACACCGGGGAGCTGTTTTTT. This codes for CASRRSPTNTGELFF.

This clone was observed a single time. The chain recombines TRBV5-1 with TRBJ1-3, with 9 bases fitting TRBD1. CDR1 SGHRS and CDR2 YFSETQ come from the germline V gene. CDR3 length: 16 amino acids. Trimming cost V 4 bases and J 3 bases; bases outside gene matches: 8. The CDR3 nucleotides are TGCGCCAGCAGCAGGGGACAGGGTCTCGGTGGAAACACCATATATTTT. Its protein product is CASSRGQGLGGNTIYF.

This clone was seen a few times. The J gene is TRBJ2-2, the V gene TRBV7-3; TRBD1 agrees at 7 bases. The CDR3 is 15 amino acids. V lost 4 bases and J lost 5; bases outside the gene matches: 7. Germline values: CDR1 SGHTA, CDR2 FQGTGA. CDR3 bases: TGTGCCAGCAGCTCTCCGAGACAGGGTACCGGGGAGCTGTTTTTT. Its protein is CASSSPRQGTGELFF.

The V and J genes are TRBV5-1 and TRBJ1-3; TRBD1 is a possible D gene (5 bases). V was trimmed by 8 bases and J by 0 bases, leaving 15 bases between them. CDR3 length: 15 residues. CDR1 is SGHRS, CDR2 YFSETQ, per germline. In nucleotides, the CDR3 is TGCGCCAGTAGGAGATCTGGGGGCTCTGGAAACACCATATATTTT. This encodes CASRRSGGSGNTIYF.

The sample holds a few counts of this clone. The CDR3 here is CSAKLQGEQYF. In DNA form, the CDR3 reads TGCAGTGCTAAACTACAGGGCGAGCAGTACTTC. The chain uses TRBV20-1 and TRBJ2-7; D might be TRBD1 (6 bases). Germline CDR1 reads DFQATT; CDR2 reads SNEGSKA (reference sequence). Trimming pared 4 bases from V and 6 bases from J, leaving 10 bases between. The CDR3 has 11 residues.